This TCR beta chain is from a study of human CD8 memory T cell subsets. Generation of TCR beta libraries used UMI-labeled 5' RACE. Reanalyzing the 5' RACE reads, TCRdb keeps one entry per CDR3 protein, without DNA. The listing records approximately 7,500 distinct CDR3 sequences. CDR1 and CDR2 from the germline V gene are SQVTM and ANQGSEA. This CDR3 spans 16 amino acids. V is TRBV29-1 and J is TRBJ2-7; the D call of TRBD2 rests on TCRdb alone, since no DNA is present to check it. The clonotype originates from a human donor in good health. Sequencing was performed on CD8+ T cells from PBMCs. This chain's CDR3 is CSVVPVLAGGYYEQYF.